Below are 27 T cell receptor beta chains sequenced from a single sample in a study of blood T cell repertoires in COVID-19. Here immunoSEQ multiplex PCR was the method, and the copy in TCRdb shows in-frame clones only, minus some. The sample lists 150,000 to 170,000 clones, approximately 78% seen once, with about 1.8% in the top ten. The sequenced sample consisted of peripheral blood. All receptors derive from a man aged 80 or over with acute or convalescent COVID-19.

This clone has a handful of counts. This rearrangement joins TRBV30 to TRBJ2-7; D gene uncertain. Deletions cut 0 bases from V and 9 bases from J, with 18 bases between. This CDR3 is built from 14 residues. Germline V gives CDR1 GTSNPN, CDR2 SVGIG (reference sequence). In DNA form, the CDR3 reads TGTGCCTGGAGTGTAGACGGGTTAGTGGTGTGGCAGTACTTC. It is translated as CAWSVDGLVVWQYF.

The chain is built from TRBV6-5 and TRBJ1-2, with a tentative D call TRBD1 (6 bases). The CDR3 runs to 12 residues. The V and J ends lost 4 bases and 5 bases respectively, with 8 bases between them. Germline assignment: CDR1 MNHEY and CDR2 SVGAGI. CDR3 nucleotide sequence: TGTGCCAGCAGTTCACAGGGATATGGCTACACCTTC. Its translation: CASSSQGYGYTF.

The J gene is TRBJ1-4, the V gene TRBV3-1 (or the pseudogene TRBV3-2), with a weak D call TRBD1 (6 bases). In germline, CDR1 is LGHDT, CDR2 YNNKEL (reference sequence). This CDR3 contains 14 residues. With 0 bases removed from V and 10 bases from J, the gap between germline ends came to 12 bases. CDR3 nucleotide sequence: TGTGCCAGCAGCCAAGACCAGGACAGCATAAAACTGTTTTTT. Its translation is CASSQDQDSIKLFF.

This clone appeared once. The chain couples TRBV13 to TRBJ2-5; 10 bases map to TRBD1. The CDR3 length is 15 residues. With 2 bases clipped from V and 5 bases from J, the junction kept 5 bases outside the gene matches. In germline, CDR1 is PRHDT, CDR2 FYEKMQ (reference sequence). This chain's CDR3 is CASSLKTGGGETQYF. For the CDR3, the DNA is TGTGCCAGCAGCTTAAAGACAGGGGGCGGTGAGACCCAGTACTTC.

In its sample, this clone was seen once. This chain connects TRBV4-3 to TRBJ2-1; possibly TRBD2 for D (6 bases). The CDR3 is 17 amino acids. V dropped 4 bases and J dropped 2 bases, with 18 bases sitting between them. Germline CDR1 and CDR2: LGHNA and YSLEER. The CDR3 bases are TGCGCCAGCAGCCGCATCAGAAGCGGGCTTACCTACAATGAGCAGTTCTTC. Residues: CASSRIRSGLTYNEQFF.

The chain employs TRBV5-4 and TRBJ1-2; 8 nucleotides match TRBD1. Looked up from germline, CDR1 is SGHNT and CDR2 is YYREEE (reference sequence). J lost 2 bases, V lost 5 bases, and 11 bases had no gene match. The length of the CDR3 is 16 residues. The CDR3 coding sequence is TGTGCCAGCAGTCTGGGGCGACAGGGGCAGAACTATGGCTACACCTTC. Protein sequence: CASSLGRQGQNYGYTF.

The DNA for the CDR3 is TGCGCCAGCAGCTCACAGGCCTACGAGCAGTACTTC. Amino acids: CASSSQAYEQYF. The V call is TRBV5-1, the J call TRBJ2-7, with D possibly being TRBD1 (5 bases). In germline, CDR1 is SGHRS, CDR2 YFSETQ. The CDR3 covers 12 residues. Between the trimmed V and J ends, which lost 3 bases and 2 bases, there was a span of 6 bases.

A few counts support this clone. Written as DNA, the CDR3 is TGTGCCAGCAGTTACTCCCGGCAGGGGGTCGGCTACACCTTC. It is translated as CASSYSRQGVGYTF. The chain carries TRBV6-5 and TRBJ1-2; 7 positions agree with TRBD1. With 0 bases clipped from V and 8 bases from J, the junction kept 6 bases outside the gene matches. The CDR3 consists of 14 residues. CDR1 is MNHEY, CDR2 SVGAGI, per germline.

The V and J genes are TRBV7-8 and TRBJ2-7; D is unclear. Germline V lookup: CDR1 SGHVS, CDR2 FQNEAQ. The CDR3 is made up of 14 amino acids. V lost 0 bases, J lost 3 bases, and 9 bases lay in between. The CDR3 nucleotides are TGTGCCAGCAGCTTAGCTGGCGGAAACTACGAGCAGTACTTC. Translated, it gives CASSLAGGNYEQYF.

CDR3 sequence: CASSLGSSGGYNEQFF. Here the CDR3 DNA reads TGTGCCAGCAGCTTGGGTTCTAGCGGGGGGTACAATGAGCAGTTCTTC. V usage is TRBV5-4 and J usage is TRBJ2-1; 11 nucleotides line up with TRBD2. J gave up 4 bases and V 0 bases, and 3 bases lay outside the gene matches. Germline-derived CDR1 and CDR2 are SGHNT and YYREEE (reference sequence). The CDR3 contains 16 residues.

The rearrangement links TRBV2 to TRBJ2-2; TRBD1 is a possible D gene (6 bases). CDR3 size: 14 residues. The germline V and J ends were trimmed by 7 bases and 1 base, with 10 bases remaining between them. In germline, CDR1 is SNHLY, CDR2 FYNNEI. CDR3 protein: CASNPGQNTGELFF. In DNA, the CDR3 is TGTGCCAGCAACCCGGGACAGAACACCGGGGAGCTGTTTTTT.

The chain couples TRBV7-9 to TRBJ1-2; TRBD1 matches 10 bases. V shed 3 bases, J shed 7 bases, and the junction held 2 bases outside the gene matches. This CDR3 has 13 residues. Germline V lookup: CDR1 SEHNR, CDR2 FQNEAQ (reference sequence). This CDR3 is CASSFRDRGGYTF. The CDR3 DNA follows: TGTGCCAGCAGCTTCCGGGACAGGGGTGGCTACACCTTC.

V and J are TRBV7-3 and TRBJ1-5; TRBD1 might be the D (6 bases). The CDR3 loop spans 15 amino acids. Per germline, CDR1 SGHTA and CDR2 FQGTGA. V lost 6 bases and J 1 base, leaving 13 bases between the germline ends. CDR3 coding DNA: TGTGCCAGCAGGTTACAGGGAGGAAGCAATCAGCCCCAGCATTTT. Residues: CASRLQGGSNQPQHF.

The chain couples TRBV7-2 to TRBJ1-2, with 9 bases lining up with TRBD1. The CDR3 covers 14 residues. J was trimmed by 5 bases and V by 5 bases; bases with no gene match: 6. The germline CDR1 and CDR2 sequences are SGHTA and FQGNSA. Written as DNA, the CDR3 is TGTGCCAGCAGCACAGGGGGCAGGTCGTATGGCTACACCTTC. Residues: CASSTGGRSYGYTF.

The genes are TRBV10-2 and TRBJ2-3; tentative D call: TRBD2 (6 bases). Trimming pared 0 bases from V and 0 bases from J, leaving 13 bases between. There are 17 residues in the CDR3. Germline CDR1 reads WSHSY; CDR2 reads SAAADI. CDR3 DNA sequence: TGCGCCAGCAGTGAGTCGCACGCTAGCGAAAGCACAGATACGCAGTATTTT. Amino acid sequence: CASSESHASESTDTQYF.

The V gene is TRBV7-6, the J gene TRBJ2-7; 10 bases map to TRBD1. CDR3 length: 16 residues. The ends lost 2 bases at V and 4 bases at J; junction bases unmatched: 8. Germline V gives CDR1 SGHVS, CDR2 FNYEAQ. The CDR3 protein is CASSLYPGQGSYEQYF. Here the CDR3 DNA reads TGTGCCAGCAGCTTATACCCGGGACAGGGGTCTTACGAGCAGTACTTC.

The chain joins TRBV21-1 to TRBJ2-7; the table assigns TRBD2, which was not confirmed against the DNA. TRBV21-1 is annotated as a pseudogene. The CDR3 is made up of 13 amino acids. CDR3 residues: CASCSGGRYEQYF. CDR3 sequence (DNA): TGTGCCAGTTGTAGCGGGGGACGATACGAGCAGTACTTC.

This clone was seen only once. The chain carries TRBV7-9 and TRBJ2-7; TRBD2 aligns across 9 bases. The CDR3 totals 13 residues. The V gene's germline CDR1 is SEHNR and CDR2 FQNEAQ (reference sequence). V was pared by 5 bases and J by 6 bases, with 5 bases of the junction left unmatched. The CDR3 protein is CASSAGGGREQYV. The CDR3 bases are TGTGCCAGCAGCGCGGGGGGGGGCCGCGAGCAGTACGTC.

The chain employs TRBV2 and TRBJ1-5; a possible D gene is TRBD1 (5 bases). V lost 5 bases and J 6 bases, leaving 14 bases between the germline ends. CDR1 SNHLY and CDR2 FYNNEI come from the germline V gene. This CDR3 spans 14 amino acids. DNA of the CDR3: TGTGCCAGCAGTCTACCGCAGGGCTCTCAGCCCCAGCATTTT. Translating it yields CASSLPQGSQPQHF.

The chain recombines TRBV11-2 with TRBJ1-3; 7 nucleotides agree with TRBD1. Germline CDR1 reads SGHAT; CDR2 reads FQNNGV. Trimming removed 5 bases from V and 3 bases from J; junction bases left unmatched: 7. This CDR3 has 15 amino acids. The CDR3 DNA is TGTGCCAGCAGCCTACGACAGGGACATGGAAACACCATATATTTT. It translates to CASSLRQGHGNTIYF.

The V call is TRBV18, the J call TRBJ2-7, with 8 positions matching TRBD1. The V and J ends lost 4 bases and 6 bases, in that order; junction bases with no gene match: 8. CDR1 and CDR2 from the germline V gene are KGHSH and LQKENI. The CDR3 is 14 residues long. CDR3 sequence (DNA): TGTGCCAGCTCACTTTACGGAGACAGGGGCGAGCAGTACGTC. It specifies CASSLYGDRGEQYV.

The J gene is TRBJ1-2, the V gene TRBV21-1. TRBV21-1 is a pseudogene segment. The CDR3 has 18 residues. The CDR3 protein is CASSKERADYRGGNGYTF. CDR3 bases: TGTGCCAGCAGCAAAGAGAGGGCAGATTATCGGGGGGGAAATGGCTACACCTTC.

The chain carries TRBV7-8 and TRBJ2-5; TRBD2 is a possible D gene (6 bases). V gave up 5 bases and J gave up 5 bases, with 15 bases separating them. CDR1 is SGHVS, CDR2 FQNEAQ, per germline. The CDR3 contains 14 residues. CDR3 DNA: TGTGCCAGCAGCCCCCTTAGCGGTTCGGAGACCCAGTACTTC. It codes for CASSPLSGSETQYF. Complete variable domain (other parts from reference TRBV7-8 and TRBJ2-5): GAGVSQSPRYKVAKRGQDVALRCDPISGHVSLFWYQQALGQGPEFLTYFQNEAQLDKSGLPSDRFFAERPEGSVSTLKIQRTQQEDSAVYLCASSPLSGSETQYFGPGTRLLVL.

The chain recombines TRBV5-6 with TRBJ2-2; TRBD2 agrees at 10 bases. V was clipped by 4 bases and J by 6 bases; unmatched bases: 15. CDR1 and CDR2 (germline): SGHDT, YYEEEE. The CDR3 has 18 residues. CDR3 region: CASSPISGGALLSGELFF. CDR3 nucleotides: TGTGCCAGCAGCCCGATAAGCGGGGGGGCCCTCCTCTCCGGGGAGCTGTTTTTT.

CDR3 sequence (DNA): TGTGCCAGCAGCTTAGACAGGGGGCGGGAAAAACTGTTTTTT. Translated, it gives CASSLDRGREKLFF. V gene TRBV7-8 combines with J gene TRBJ1-4; TRBD1 aligns across 9 bases. Germline CDR1 and CDR2: SGHVS and FQNEAQ. The CDR3 runs 14 residues. The J segment lost 8 bases and the V segment lost 1 base, leaving 2 bases of the junction unmatched.

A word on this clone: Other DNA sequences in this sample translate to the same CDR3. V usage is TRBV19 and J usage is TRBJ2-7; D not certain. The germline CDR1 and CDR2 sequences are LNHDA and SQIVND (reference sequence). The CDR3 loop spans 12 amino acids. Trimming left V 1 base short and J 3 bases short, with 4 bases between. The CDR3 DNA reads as TGTGCCAGTAGTATAGGCGGCTACGAGCAGTACTTC. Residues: CASSIGGYEQYF.

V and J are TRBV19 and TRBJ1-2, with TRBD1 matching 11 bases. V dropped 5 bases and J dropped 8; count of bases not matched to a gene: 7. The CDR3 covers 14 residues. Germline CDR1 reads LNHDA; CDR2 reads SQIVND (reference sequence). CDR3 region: CASSLRTGGQGYTF. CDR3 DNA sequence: TGTGCCAGTAGTCTTCGGACAGGGGGCCAAGGCTACACCTTC.